This T cell receptor beta chain was profiled in a study of CD4 T cells in relation to SARS-CoV-2 and coronaviruses. Clones were read by immunoSEQ multiplex PCR, and TCRdb kept only the in-frame ones, dropping some. In the table there are 25,000 to 35,000 clones, over 60% of which are singletons. The unexposed donors gave CD4+ T cells in about 2011-2019, prior to COVID-19. The cells were cultured for 9 to 11 days before CD4+ T cells were isolated. In regard to this clone: The antigen remains unidentified.

This receptor was taken from a human donor in good health. The material sequenced was CD4+ T cells from PBMCs, cultured in vitro.

The CDR3 reads CASSTDRGQDTEAFF. CDR3 DNA: TGTGCCAGCAGCACGGACAGGGGGCAGGACACTGAAGCTTTCTTT. This rearrangement joins TRBV9 to TRBJ1-1; TRBD1 aligns across 11 bases. Germline values: CDR1 SGDLS, CDR2 YYNGEE. Unmatched junction bases numbered 5, after V lost 4 bases and J lost 3 bases. The CDR3 extends over 15 amino acids.